A single sample gave rise to the 24 T cell receptor beta chains below, sequenced in a study of control samples from healthy donors and cancer patients. Clones were read by immunoSEQ multiplex PCR, and TCRdb kept only the in-frame ones, dropping some. The sample shows 55,000 to 70,000 clones, 90% of them seen only once. The sample was PBMCs. These receptors came from a man between 60 and 75 years old with colorectal cancer.

The chain recombines TRBV19 with TRBJ1-4; 7 bases align to TRBD1. The length of the CDR3 is 15 residues. V dropped 7 bases and J dropped 5; count of bases not matched to a gene: 10. Per the germline V gene, CDR1 is LNHDA and CDR2 is SQIVND (reference sequence). The CDR3 region has the DNA TGTGCCAGTACCTCCTTCTACAGGGGAAATGAAAAACTGTTTTTT. Translated, it gives CASTSFYRGNEKLFF.

This clone was seen only once. The chain employs TRBV6-5 and TRBJ1-2; D is unclear. The V end lost 0 bases, the J end lost 5 bases, and 7 bases lay between the germline ends. The CDR3 totals 13 residues. Germline CDR1 reads MNHEY; CDR2 reads SVGAGI. The CDR3 bases are TGTGCCAGCAGTTACTCAGCAGATTATGGCTACACCTTC. This sequence encodes CASSYSADYGYTF.

Points on this clone: A read error may account for a junction end that differs from germline. The chain employs TRBV11-2 and TRBJ2-7; D perhaps matches TRBD2 (7 bases). The CDR3 sequence is 15 residues long. Germline lookup yields CDR1 SGHAT and CDR2 FQNNGV. The CDR3 spells CASSIEAGAHYEQYF. Here the CDR3 DNA reads TGTGCCAGCAGCATAGAGGCGGGGGCCCACTACGAGCAGTACTTC.

The V gene is TRBV9, the J gene TRBJ2-4; TRBD1 is a possible D gene (6 bases). The CDR3 loop spans 13 amino acids. Germline V gene sequence: CDR1 SGDLS, CDR2 YYNGEE. Trimming shortened V by 3 bases and J by 6 bases, and 10 bases separated the two germline ends. CDR3 DNA sequence: TGTGCCAGCAGCGCCAAAGGGGGAAACATTCAGTACTTC. This sequence encodes CASSAKGGNIQYF. Full variable domain (outside the CDR3, taken from reference TRBV9 and TRBJ2-4): DSGVTQTPKHLITATGQRVTLRCSPRSGDLSVYWYQQSLDQGLQFLIQYYNGEERAKGNILERFSAQQFPDLHSELNLSSLELGDSALYFCASSAKGGNIQYFGAGTRLSVL.

The rearrangement joins TRBV3-1 (or the pseudogene TRBV3-2) to TRBJ2-3; D is possibly TRBD2 (6 bases). Between the trimmed V and J ends, which lost 4 bases and 4 bases, there was a span of 15 bases. CDR1 LGHDT and CDR2 YNNKEL come from the germline V gene (reference sequence). The CDR3 covers 15 residues. The CDR3 is CASSPRGSWADTQYF. DNA for the CDR3: TGTGCCAGCAGCCCTCGGGGGAGTTGGGCAGATACGCAGTATTTT.

The chain employs TRBV10-3 and TRBJ2-5; D is perhaps TRBD2 (6 bases). Trimming took 4 bases from V and 4 from J, leaving 10 bases between them. This CDR3 contains 13 residues. In germline, CDR1 is ENHRY, CDR2 SYGVKD. CDR3 sequence (DNA): TGTGCCATCAGTGCCCGACTAGGAGAGACCCAGTACTTC. Protein product: CAISARLGETQYF.

The V and J genes are TRBV4-2 and TRBJ2-3; 14 nucleotides match TRBD2. Germline assignment: CDR1 LGHNA and CDR2 YNFKEQ. The CDR3 loop spans 18 amino acids. J gave up 3 bases and V 2 bases, and 7 bases lay outside the gene matches. The CDR3: CASSQPSGTSGGTDTQYF. The CDR3 DNA sequence: TGTGCCAGCAGCCAACCCTCTGGGACTAGCGGGGGTACAGATACGCAGTATTTT.

V gene TRBV5-1 combines with J gene TRBJ2-1, with D perhaps TRBD2 (5 bases). Germline CDR1 reads SGHRS; CDR2 reads YFSETQ. The germline V and J ends were trimmed by 4 bases and 8 bases, with 13 bases remaining between them. The CDR3 loop spans 13 amino acids. The CDR3 coding sequence is TGCGCCAGCAGCCCTCGGGATCCCGATGAGCAGTTCTTC. This translates into CASSPRDPDEQFF. Filled out from reference TRBV5-1 and TRBJ2-1, the complete variable domain reads KAGVTQTPRYLIKTRGQQVTLSCSPISGHRSVSWYQQTPGQGLQFLFEYFSETQRNKGNFPGRFSGRQFSNSRSEMNVSTLELGDSALYLCASSPRDPDEQFFGPGTRLTVL.

The chain carries TRBV6-2 or TRBV6-3 and TRBJ1-4; TRBD1 might be the D (6 bases). Germline CDR1 reads MNHEY; CDR2 reads SVGEGT. The V gene lost 2 bases and the J gene lost 7 bases, with 17 bases spanning the gap. This CDR3 is built from 16 residues. The DNA of the CDR3 is TGTGCCAGCAGTTACGGGTTCGGGGGCCCGGGTGAAAAACTGTTTTTT. It codes for CASSYGFGGPGEKLFF.

The gene calls are TRBV28 and TRBJ1-1, with TRBD1 matching 8 bases. This CDR3 is built from 15 residues. Germline V gene data show CDR1 as MDHEN and CDR2 as SYDVKM. J gave up 0 bases and V 6 bases, and 6 bases lay outside the gene matches. In nucleotides, the CDR3 is TGTGCCAGCAGAAAGGACAGGGTCATGAACACTGAAGCTTTCTTT. This translates into CASRKDRVMNTEAFF.

V gene TRBV6-1 combines with J gene TRBJ1-3; the D gene is possibly TRBD1 (5 bases). The CDR3 length is 14 residues. V was trimmed by 5 bases and J by 2 bases, leaving 10 bases between them. CDR1 and CDR2 from the germline V gene are MNHNS and SASEGT. CDR3 loop: CASSTQGAGNTIYF. In DNA, the CDR3 is TGTGCCAGCAGTACCCAGGGTGCTGGAAACACCATATATTTT.

This clone was observed a handful of times. The rearrangement links TRBV4-2 to TRBJ2-3; 7 bases agree with TRBD2. Germline lookup yields CDR1 LGHNA and CDR2 YNFKEQ. V trimming: 4 bases; J trimming: 4 bases; junction bases outside the gene matches: 11. This CDR3 spans 16 amino acids. This chain's CDR3 is CASSPSGSGEADTQYF. The CDR3 DNA sequence: TGTGCCAGCAGCCCCTCGGGGAGCGGGGAGGCAGATACGCAGTATTTT.

The J gene is TRBJ2-7, the V gene TRBV6-5, with 8 positions matching TRBD1. V lost 2 bases, J lost 0 bases, and 6 bases stayed unmatched. The CDR3 has 16 amino acids. Germline V gene lookup returns CDR1 MNHEY and CDR2 SVGAGI. The CDR3 sequence: CASSYNRDRSSYEQYF. CDR3 sequence (DNA): TGTGCCAGCAGTTACAACCGGGACAGGAGCTCCTACGAGCAGTACTTC.

The chain recombines TRBV18 with TRBJ2-2; D possibly uses TRBD1 or TRBD2 (5 bases each). The V end was cut by 6 bases, the J end by 4 bases, with 12 bases between. CDR3 length equals 14 residues. Germline CDR1 reads KGHSH; CDR2 reads LQKENI. In DNA form, the CDR3 reads TGTGCCAGCTCTCGGGGCATCGGCACCGGGGAGCTGTTTTTT. It translates to CASSRGIGTGELFF.

The J gene is TRBJ2-1, the V gene TRBV9; 8 bases are a match to TRBD1. The CDR3 sequence is 16 residues long. In germline, CDR1 is SGDLS, CDR2 YYNGEE. The ends lost 3 bases at V and 0 bases at J; junction bases unmatched: 5. CDR3 nucleotides: TGTGCCAGCAGCGGTCTGACAGGGGCCTCCTACAATGAGCAGTTCTTC. It is translated as CASSGLTGASYNEQFF.

The rearrangement links TRBV5-4 to TRBJ2-5; 8 nucleotides line up with TRBD2. This CDR3 has 16 residues. V dropped 1 base and J dropped 5; count of bases not matched to a gene: 10. CDR1 and CDR2 (germline): SGHNT, YYREEE (reference sequence). The DNA for the CDR3 is TGTGCCAGCAGCTTGAACCCCGGGACTAGGACGGAGACCCAGTACTTC. It codes for CASSLNPGTRTETQYF.

The chain employs TRBV4-2 and TRBJ1-5, with 8 bases lining up with TRBD1. This CDR3 has 14 residues. V dropped 5 bases and J dropped 5; count of bases not matched to a gene: 5. Germline loops: CDR1 LGHNA, CDR2 YNFKEQ. The chain's CDR3 is CASSSDRGHQPQHF. The CDR3 DNA sequence: TGTGCCAGCAGCTCTGACAGGGGTCATCAGCCCCAGCATTTT.

The rearrangement links TRBV27 to TRBJ1-1; no firm D call. The CDR3 runs 11 residues. CDR1 is MNHEY and CDR2 is SMNVEV in the germline V gene (reference sequence). Trimming took 7 bases from V and 8 from J, leaving 11 bases between them. The CDR3 here is CASTAGSEAFF. The CDR3 DNA is TGTGCCAGCACCGCGGGGAGCGAAGCTTTCTTT.

The gene calls are TRBV6-2 or TRBV6-3 and TRBJ2-5, with 10 positions matching TRBD2. The V segment lost 6 bases and the J segment 0 bases; nucleotides outside the gene matches: 10. Germline V lookup: CDR1 MNHEY, CDR2 SVGEGT. The CDR3 contains 17 residues. CDR3 sequence: CASSPGVAGGNQETQYF. As DNA, the CDR3 is TGTGCCAGCAGCCCTGGGGTAGCGGGGGGAAACCAAGAGACCCAGTACTTC.

This chain links TRBV5-1 with TRBJ2-2, with 7 bases identical to TRBD1. Germline V gene sequence: CDR1 SGHRS, CDR2 YFSETQ. This CDR3 is 21 amino acids long. The V gene end was trimmed by 3 bases and the J gene end by 1 base; junction bases not matched to a gene: 21. CDR3 sequence: CASSSPRQGRTRGQNTGELFF. The DNA of the CDR3 is TGCGCCAGCAGCTCCCCACGACAGGGTCGAACTAGGGGGCAGAACACCGGGGAGCTGTTTTTT.

This chain links TRBV9 with TRBJ2-3, with TRBD2 matching 7 bases. With 3 bases clipped from V and 1 base from J, the junction kept 11 bases outside the gene matches. Germline V CDR1 and CDR2: SGDLS, YYNGEE. This CDR3 has 17 residues. In nucleotides, the CDR3 is TGTGCCAGCAGCGGACGACTAGCCGATAGCCGCACAGATACGCAGTATTTT. Amino acids: CASSGRLADSRTDTQYF. The entire variable domain, with the rest obtained from reference TRBV9 and TRBJ2-3, is as follows: DSGVTQTPKHLITATGQRVTLRCSPRSGDLSVYWYQQSLDQGLQFLIQYYNGEERAKGNILERFSAQQFPDLHSELNLSSLELGDSALYFCASSGRLADSRTDTQYFGPGTRLTVL.

The chain couples TRBV6-4 to TRBJ2-6; D gene unclear. Germline assignment: CDR1 MRHNA and CDR2 SNTAGT. This CDR3 region has 14 residues. V was cut by 9 bases and J by 0 bases, with 9 bases left in between. In nucleotides, the CDR3 is TGTGCCAGGCGAGTCGTCTCTGGGGCCAACGTCCTGACTTTC. Encoded protein: CARRVVSGANVLTF.

This clone was seen only once. The V call is TRBV6-2 or TRBV6-3, the J call TRBJ1-4; 12 bases map to TRBD1. The germline V gene has CDR1 MNHEY and CDR2 SVGEGT. The CDR3 has 18 amino acids. J was trimmed by 4 bases and V by 5 bases; bases with no gene match: 11. The CDR3 reads CASSLPPGQGALNEKLFF. For the CDR3, the DNA is TGTGCCAGCAGTCTCCCCCCGGGACAGGGGGCACTTAATGAAAAACTGTTTTTT.

The chain has TRBV14 and TRBJ1-2; D is unresolved. V was pared by 0 bases and J by 0 bases, with 8 bases between. CDR1 and CDR2 from the germline V gene are SGHDN and FVKESK. This CDR3 is 15 amino acids long. CDR3 residues: CASSQDLSSNYGYTF. DNA for the CDR3: TGTGCCAGCAGCCAAGATTTGAGTTCTAACTATGGCTACACCTTC.